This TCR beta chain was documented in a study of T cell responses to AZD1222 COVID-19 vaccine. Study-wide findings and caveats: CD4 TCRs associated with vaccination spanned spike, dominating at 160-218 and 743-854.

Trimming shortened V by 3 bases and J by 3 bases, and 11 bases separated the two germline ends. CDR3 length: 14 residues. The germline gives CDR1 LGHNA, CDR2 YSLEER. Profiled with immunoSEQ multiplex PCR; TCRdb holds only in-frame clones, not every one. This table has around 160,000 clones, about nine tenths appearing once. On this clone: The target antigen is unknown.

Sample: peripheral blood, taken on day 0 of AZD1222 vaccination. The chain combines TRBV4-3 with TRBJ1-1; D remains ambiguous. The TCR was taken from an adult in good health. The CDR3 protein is CASSQINGYTEAFF. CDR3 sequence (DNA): TGCGCCAGCAGCCAGATTAACGGGTACACTGAAGCTTTCTTT.